The present entry profiles one T cell receptor beta chain with its context. The patients had localized lung adenocarcinoma, a non-small cell subtype. CDR3 length: 16 amino acids. Per the germline V gene, CDR1 is SGHTA and CDR2 is FQGNSA. This specimen belongs to a study of CD4 and CD8 cells across lung adenocarcinoma regions. From the PCR reads, TCRdb called clonotypes with MiXCR, one entry per CDR3 protein. The sample lists fewer than 10,000 distinct CDR3 sequences; around half were seen once. The chain employs TRBV7-2 and TRBJ2-5; 16 bases align to TRBD2. The J call is in doubt because the DNA end fits TRBJ2-7 better. This receptor was identified in a female donor with lung adenocarcinoma. The CD4 and CD8 labels of this study may be unreliable. Sequencing was carried out using CD8+ T cells from the center of a lung tumor. CDR3 sequence reads: CASSLGLAGGVYEQYF. The CDR3 nucleotides read TGTGCCAGCAGTTTGGGACTAGCGGGAGGGGTATACGAGCAGTACTTC.